This T cell receptor (beta chain) was recovered during a study of read filtering for tumor transcriptome and immune sequencing. This library used approximately 390 ng RNA and molecular barcoded adaptors spanning alpha/delta and beta/gamma chains. TCRdb itself ran the reads through MiXCR, one entry per CDR3 protein. Of over 45,000 distinct CDR3 sequences in the sample, around 21% were seen once. The CDR3 loop spans 16 amino acids. CDR1 and CDR2 from the germline V gene are MNHEY and SMNVEV (reference sequence). Deletions cut 6 bases from V and 0 bases from J, with 15 bases between. This clonotype has a handful of counts.

The V call is TRBV27, the J call TRBJ1-5; a weak D match, TRBD1 (6 bases). This receptor was taken from a donor older than 35 with multiple myeloma. Sequences were obtained from a population of CD138-negative cells sorted from bone marrow. The CDR3 DNA is TGTGCCAGCAGCAGTACAGGGTTCCATAGCAATCAGCCCCAGCATTTT. This sequence encodes CASSSTGFHSNQPQHF.